This T cell receptor (beta chain) was found in a study of control samples from healthy donors and cancer patients. This CDR3 region has 15 residues. CDR1 is SGHNT and CDR2 is YYREEE in the germline V gene (reference sequence). V was shortened by 0 bases and J by 0 bases, with 9 bases between the two germline ends. Data came from immunoSEQ multiplex PCR; TCRdb stores just in-frame clones and leaves some out. The data show more than 140,000 clones, roughly 94% seen once. This chain joins TRBV5-4 and TRBJ1-1; D not certain. Sequences were obtained from blood. The source is a man aged 35-49 years in good health. The CDR3 region is CASSLAGRMNTEAFF. CDR3 nucleotides: TGTGCCAGCAGCTTGGCCGGACGGATGAACACTGAAGCTTTCTTT.